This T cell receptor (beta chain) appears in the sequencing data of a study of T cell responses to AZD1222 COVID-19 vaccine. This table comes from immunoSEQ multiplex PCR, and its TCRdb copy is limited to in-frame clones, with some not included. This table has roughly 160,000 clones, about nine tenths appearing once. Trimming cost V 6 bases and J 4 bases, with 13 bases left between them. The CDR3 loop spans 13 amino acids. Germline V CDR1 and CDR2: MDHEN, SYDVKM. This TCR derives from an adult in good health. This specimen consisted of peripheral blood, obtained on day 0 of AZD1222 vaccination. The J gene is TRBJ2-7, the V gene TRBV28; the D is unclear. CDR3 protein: CASRSSGNYEQYF. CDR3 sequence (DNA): TGTGCCAGCAGATCCTCGGGTAATTACGAGCAGTACTTC. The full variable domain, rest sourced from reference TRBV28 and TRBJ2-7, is DVKVTQSSRYLVKRTGEKVFLECVQDMDHENMFWYRQDPGLGLRLIYFSYDVKMKEKGDIPEGYSVSREKKERFSLILESASTNQTSMYLCASRSSGNYEQYFGPGTRLTVT.